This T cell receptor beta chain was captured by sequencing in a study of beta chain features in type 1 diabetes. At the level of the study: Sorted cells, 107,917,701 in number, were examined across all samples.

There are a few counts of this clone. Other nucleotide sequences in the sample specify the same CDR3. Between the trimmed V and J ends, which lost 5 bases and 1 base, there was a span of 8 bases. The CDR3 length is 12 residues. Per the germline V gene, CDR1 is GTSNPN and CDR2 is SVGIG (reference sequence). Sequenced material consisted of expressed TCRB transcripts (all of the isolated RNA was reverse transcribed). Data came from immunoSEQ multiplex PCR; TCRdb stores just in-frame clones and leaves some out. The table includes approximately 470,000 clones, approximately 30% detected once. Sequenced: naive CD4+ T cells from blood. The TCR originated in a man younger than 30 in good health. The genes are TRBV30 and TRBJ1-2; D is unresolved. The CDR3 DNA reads TGTGCCTGGCAACGGGATAACTATGGCTACACCTTC. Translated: CAWQRDNYGYTF.